This section outlines one T cell receptor (beta chain) sequence together with its context. This specimen comes from a study of blood T cell repertoires in COVID-19. Study in general: Acute-phase and convalescent COVID-19 samples originated in the United States, Italy and Spain. From T cells, B-cell-depleted T cells, or PBMCs came the material, which was cDNA or gDNA.

Methods used by the authors: Using reference gene primer amplification, nucleated cell counts were estimated. Data came from immunoSEQ multiplex PCR; TCRdb stores just in-frame clones and leaves some out. The V and J calls and clone size were taken over from that table, and D and trimming were inferred from the DNA. This table holds roughly 270,000 clones, approximately 91% found once. The CDR3 is 14 amino acids. Losses at the gene ends were 3 bases for V and 5 bases for J; bases not matched to a gene: 3. The V gene's germline CDR1 is SGHDT and CDR2 YYEEEE. This TCR was sampled from a man aged 18-30 years with active or convalescent COVID-19. The genes are TRBV5-6 and TRBJ2-1; 9 bases map to TRBD1. The sample taken for sequencing was peripheral blood. This chain's CDR3 is CASSSGTGHNEQFF. CDR3 DNA: TGTGCCAGCAGCTCCGGGACAGGGCACAATGAGCAGTTCTTC.